Presented here are 4 T cell receptor beta chains from one specimen sequenced in a study of cytomegalovirus exposure and HLA in healthy donors. Both 60 Vbeta primers and 13 Jbeta primers went into the PCR. Assay used: immunoSEQ multiplex PCR; TCRdb lists only in-frame clones, some missing. The sample has approximately 200,000 clones, 79% seen once. The sample was PBMCs. Receptor source: a girl aged 5-17 years in good health and CMV-seropositive.

The count of this clone is one. This chain uses TRBV7-8 with TRBJ2-1, with D perhaps TRBD1 (6 bases). Germline assignment: CDR1 SGHVS and CDR2 FQNEAQ. Trimming shortened V by 1 base and J by 4 bases, and 11 bases separated the two germline ends. CDR3 length: 15 amino acids. This CDR3 is CASSLVGDIYNEQFF. In DNA, the CDR3 is TGTGCCAGCAGCTTAGTCGGGGACATATACAATGAGCAGTTCTTC.

The chain carries TRBV11-3 and TRBJ2-6, with D possibly TRBD1 on 5 matching bases. V dropped 4 bases and J dropped 13 bases, with 20 bases sitting between them. The CDR3 is 15 residues long. Germline V gene data show CDR1 as SGHNT and CDR2 as YENEEA. DNA for the CDR3: TGTGCCAGCAGCTCACCGACAGATACCCCCGGGGTCCTGACTTTC. Translating gives CASSSPTDTPGVLTF.

CDR3 sequence: CASSFRQVTYEQYF. CDR3 coding DNA: TGTGCCAGCAGCTTTCGTCAGGTGACCTACGAGCAGTACTTC. The rearrangement uses TRBV7-2 and TRBJ2-7; D is unresolved. This CDR3 has 14 amino acids. The germline V and J ends were trimmed by 3 bases and 2 bases, with 11 bases remaining between them. Germline-derived CDR1 and CDR2 are SGHTA and FQGNSA. The full variable domain, with the rest looked up from reference TRBV7-2 and TRBJ2-7, is GAGVSQSPSNKVTEKGKDVELRCDPISGHTALYWYRQSLGQGLEFLIYFQGNSAPDKSGLPSDRFSAERTGGSVSTLTIQRTQQEDSAVYLCASSFRQVTYEQYFGPGTRLTVT.

J is TRBJ1-4 and V is TRBV7-9, with D tentatively TRBD1 (6 bases). Germline CDR1 is SEHNR and CDR2 is FQNEAQ (reference sequence). The V and J ends lost 2 bases and 5 bases respectively, with 15 bases between them. CDR3 length: 16 amino acids. CDR3 in DNA: TGTGCCAGCAGCTTATTGGTAGTGGGGGCAAATGAAAAACTGTTTTTT. It translates to CASSLLVVGANEKLFF.